These 10 T cell receptor beta chains originate from one sample sequenced in a study of neurological immune-mediated disorders. TCRdb reprocessed the 5' RACE reads with MiXCR, giving one entry per CDR3 protein. The profile shows some 80,000 distinct CDR3 sequences, 4.3% of them singletons. The sample's time point: longitudinal time-point 3. Sequencing input: PBMCs. The receptors were sampled from a woman aged 60 to 75 with multiple sclerosis.

This clonotype was detected many times. This rearrangement joins TRBV5-5 to TRBJ2-5; maybe TRBD2 (6 bases). The CDR3 length is 16 residues. Trimming cost V 4 bases and J 5 bases, with 21 bases left between them. From germline, CDR1 is SGHKS and CDR2 YYEKEE (reference sequence). The CDR3 coding sequence is TGTGCCAGCAGCCCGGGGGTCGGTCGGAACGAGGAGACCCAGTACTTC. Its protein is CASSPGVGRNEETQYF.

This clonotype appeared many times. The chain carries TRBV7-8 and TRBJ1-5, with unresolved D. Germline V gene lookup returns CDR1 SGHVS and CDR2 FQNEAQ. V lost 5 bases and J 7 bases, leaving 12 bases between the germline ends. The CDR3 sequence is 13 residues long. The CDR3 coding sequence is TGTGCCAGCAGCCTACCCAACAGACAGCCCCAGCATTTT. It specifies CASSLPNRQPQHF.

This clonotype has a count of ten or more. The J gene is TRBJ2-2, the V gene TRBV5-1; 13 bases map to TRBD2. Germline V gives CDR1 SGHRS, CDR2 YFSETQ. The CDR3 has 17 amino acids. The J segment lost 6 bases and the V segment lost 2 bases, leaving 7 bases of the junction unmatched. CDR3: CASSFGLAGALSGELFF. In nucleotides, the CDR3 is TGCGCCAGCAGCTTTGGACTAGCGGGGGCTCTTTCCGGGGAGCTGTTTTTT. Combining the CDR3 with reference TRBV5-1 and TRBJ2-2 gives the whole variable domain KAGVTQTPRYLIKTRGQQVTLSCSPISGHRSVSWYQQTPGQGLQFLFEYFSETQRNKGNFPGRFSGRQFSNSRSEMNVSTLELGDSALYLCASSFGLAGALSGELFFGEGSRLTVL.

This clonotype was recorded a few times. This rearrangement joins TRBV19 to TRBJ1-1; D gene unclear. Trimming removed 7 bases from V and 0 bases from J, with 12 bases in between. CDR1 and CDR2 (germline): LNHDA, SQIVND (reference sequence). The CDR3 sequence is 14 residues long. The CDR3 is CASNFETVNTEAFF. Written as DNA, the CDR3 is TGTGCCAGTAACTTCGAAACGGTGAACACTGAAGCTTTCTTT.

This clonotype was seen many times. V is TRBV4-1 and J is TRBJ2-1; 9 bases are a match to TRBD1. The CDR3 has 18 residues. Germline-derived CDR1 and CDR2 are MGHRA and YSYEKL. J was trimmed by 7 bases and V by 1 base; bases with no gene match: 14. The CDR3 protein is CASSQGPNRGHSGNEQFF. The CDR3 DNA is TGCGCCAGCAGCCAAGGGCCGAACAGGGGGCACTCGGGGAATGAGCAGTTCTTC.

This clonotype was counted at least ten times. The chain recombines TRBV28 with TRBJ2-4; D possibly corresponds to TRBD1 (5 bases). This CDR3 is built from 15 residues. The V gene's germline CDR1 is MDHEN and CDR2 SYDVKM. Deletions cut 1 base from V and 11 bases from J, with 18 bases between. The CDR3 nucleotides are TGTGCCAGCAGTTTATCCTCTTTTCTGACAGCGCTTCAGTACTTC. Protein sequence: CASSLSSFLTALQYF.

This clonotype was recorded many times. The chain carries TRBV20-1 and TRBJ1-2; D uncertain. Trimming pared 6 bases from V and 2 bases from J, leaving 10 bases between. Per germline, CDR1 DFQATT and CDR2 SNEGSKA (reference sequence). The CDR3 extends over 12 amino acids. The CDR3 region is CSAMTKNYGYTF. Here the CDR3 DNA reads TGCAGTGCCATGACAAAGAACTATGGCTACACCTTC.

This clonotype occurred many times. The gene calls are TRBV5-1 and TRBJ1-5, with a weak D call TRBD1 (6 bases). The germline V gene has CDR1 SGHRS and CDR2 YFSETQ. CDR3 length: 15 residues. Trimming took 4 bases from V and 4 from J, leaving 15 bases between them. Written as DNA, the CDR3 is TGCGCCAGCAGCCCAAGGCCTCAGGGGAATCAGCCCCAGCATTTT. This codes for CASSPRPQGNQPQHF. The entire variable domain, with the rest obtained from reference TRBV5-1 and TRBJ1-5, is as follows: KAGVTQTPRYLIKTRGQQVTLSCSPISGHRSVSWYQQTPGQGLQFLFEYFSETQRNKGNFPGRFSGRQFSNSRSEMNVSTLELGDSALYLCASSPRPQGNQPQHFGDGTRLSIL.

This clonotype was seen repeatedly, ten times or more. The chain joins TRBV3-1 to TRBJ2-1; 10 bases are a match to TRBD2. V shed 1 base and J 8 bases; nucleotides not matched to a gene: 5. Germline values: CDR1 LGHDT, CDR2 YNNKEL (reference sequence). This CDR3 has 15 amino acids. The CDR3: CASSQVAGGNYEQFF. CDR3 DNA: TGTGCCAGCAGCCAAGTAGCGGGGGGTAACTATGAGCAGTTCTTC.

This clonotype showed up many times. This sequence joins TRBV5-1 and TRBJ2-1; the D is unclear. CDR3 length equals 12 residues. Germline CDR1 is SGHRS and CDR2 is YFSETQ. V was shortened by 4 bases and J by 2 bases, with 4 bases between the two germline ends. CDR3 DNA sequence: TGCGCCAGCAGCCAGACCTACAATGAGCAGTTCTTC. It codes for CASSQTYNEQFF.